This record covers a single T cell receptor beta chain. Many counts were recorded for this clonotype. The antigen this receptor binds is unknown. The record has no base qualities; no much larger clone is one base away. Looking up the germline V gene yields CDR1 MNHEY and CDR2 SVGEGT. Including cysteine and phenylalanine, the CDR3 has 15 amino acids. The retained sequence is limited to the CDR3, 45 bases, with the frame set at the first base. Germline trimming amounts to 6 bases on V and 6 bases on J, with 9 as the count of junction bases outside the gene matches. This sample is drawn from a study of T-cell reconstitution after alpha-beta-depleted transplantation in children (dated by TCRdb to about 2016). Concerning the study at large: The study quantitatively tracked T-cell immune reconstitution after TCRalphabeta/CD19-depleted allogeneic hematopoietic cell transplantation in children using TCR repertoire profiling. Broader findings and caveats from the paper: Over subsequent months, a decline in hyperexpanded clone frequencies was noted, and after one year, T-cell counts and TCRbeta diversity were mostly ascribed to newly produced T cells. The apparently early recovery of alphabetaT-cell counts about two months after transplant reportedly depended on only several hundred rapidly expanded clones that came from non-depleted graft cells. In some patients, the high TCRbeta diversity seen at day 60 was put down to recipient T cells and intrathymic progenitors that had survived conditioning.

Receptor libraries were prepared by PCR. The data were produced on an Illumina HiSeq 2500. To normalize quantification of the TCRbeta repertoire, the TCR libraries were built with molecular barcoding that relied on unique molecular identifiers. TCRdb applied fastp at Q25 and MiXCR to the public reads, then kept only in-frame beta chains. Rows with a matching CDR3 protein are joined into one entry that keeps the most common DNA and genes. The sample has around 250,000 distinct CDR3 sequences on record, less than 9% of them singletons. The top ten hold about 6.4% of the sample. The treatment or condition tag for this specimen amounts to: allogeneic hematopoietic cell transplantation with graft depleted of TCRalphabeta T cells and CD19 B cells. The transplant recipients were children given TCRalphabeta/CD19-depleted allogeneic hematopoietic cell grafts.

Source: PBMCs, mostly from graft donor cells, taken 180 days after TCRalphabeta/CD19-depleted stem cell transplant. The chain couples TRBV6-2 or TRBV6-3 to TRBJ2-1, and TRBD2 aligns with 9 junction nucleotides. The receptor was derived from a male patient younger than 18 who had a stem cell transplant for acute lymphoblastic leukemia, so the T cells may come from the graft donor. The nucleotides read TGTGCCAGCAGGCTACGGACTAGCGAAATCAATGAGCAGTTCTTC. Its coded protein is CASRLRTSEINEQFF.